This TCR beta chain is drawn from a study of blood T cell repertoires in COVID-19. About the research overall: Specimens from acute and convalescent COVID-19 originated in the United States, Italy and Spain.

There are a few counts of this clone. TCRdb's table, derived via immunoSEQ multiplex PCR, lists solely in-frame clones and lacks some. This repertoire shows about 220,000 clones, approximately 83% found once; its top ten account for about 3.3%. Each participant's cohort was designated according to participant-reported clinical history. With 4 bases removed from V and 3 bases from J, the gap between germline ends came to 12 bases. CDR3 length: 14 residues. Germline CDR1 and CDR2: LNHNV and YYDKDF (reference sequence). The specimen was PBMCs or T cells enriched from blood (not recorded which). This TCR was recovered from a woman aged 60-70 years who had recovered from COVID-19. The chain uses TRBV15 and TRBJ1-1; TRBD1 might be the D (6 bases). CDR3 in amino acids: CATSMYREDTEAFF. In DNA, the CDR3 is TGTGCCACCAGCATGTACAGGGAAGACACTGAAGCTTTCTTT.